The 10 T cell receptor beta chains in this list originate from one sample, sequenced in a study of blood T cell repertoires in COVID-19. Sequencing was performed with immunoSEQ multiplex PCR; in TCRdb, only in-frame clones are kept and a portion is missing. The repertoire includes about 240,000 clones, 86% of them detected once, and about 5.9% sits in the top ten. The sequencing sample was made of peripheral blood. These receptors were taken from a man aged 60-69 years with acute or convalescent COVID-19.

The CDR3 here is CASSFLRLANNEQFF. The CDR3 bases are TGTGCCAGCAGTTTCCTACGACTAGCAAACAATGAGCAGTTCTTC. The rearrangement uses TRBV27 and TRBJ2-1, with TRBD2 matching 7 bases. Germline loops: CDR1 MNHEY, CDR2 SMNVEV (reference sequence). With 3 bases clipped from V and 5 bases from J, the junction kept 7 bases outside the gene matches. This CDR3 is built from 15 residues.

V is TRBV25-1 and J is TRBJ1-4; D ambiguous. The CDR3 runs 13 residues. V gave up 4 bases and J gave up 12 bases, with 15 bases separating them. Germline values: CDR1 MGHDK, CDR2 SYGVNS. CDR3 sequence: CASSGGITGQLFF. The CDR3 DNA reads TGTGCCAGCAGTGGAGGGATTACCGGTCAACTGTTTTTT.

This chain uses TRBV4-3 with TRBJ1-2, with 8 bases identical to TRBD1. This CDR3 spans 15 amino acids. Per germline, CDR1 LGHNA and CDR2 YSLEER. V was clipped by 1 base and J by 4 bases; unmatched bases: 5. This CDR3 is CASSQGTGRGYGYTF. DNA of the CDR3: TGCGCCAGCAGCCAAGGGACAGGGCGCGGCTATGGCTACACCTTC.

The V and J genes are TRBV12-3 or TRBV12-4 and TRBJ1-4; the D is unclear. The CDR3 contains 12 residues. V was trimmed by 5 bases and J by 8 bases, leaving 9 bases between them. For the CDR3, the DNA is TGTGCCAGCAGTCTCGGAGGGGAAAAACTGTTTTTT. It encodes CASSLGGEKLFF.

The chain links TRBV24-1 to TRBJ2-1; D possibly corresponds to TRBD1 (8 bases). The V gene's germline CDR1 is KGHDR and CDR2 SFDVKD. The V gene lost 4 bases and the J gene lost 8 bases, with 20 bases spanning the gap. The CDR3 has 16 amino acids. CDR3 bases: TGTGCCACCAGTGACACGACAGGGGAGGGTAAGGATGAGCAGTTCTTC. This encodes CATSDTTGEGKDEQFF.

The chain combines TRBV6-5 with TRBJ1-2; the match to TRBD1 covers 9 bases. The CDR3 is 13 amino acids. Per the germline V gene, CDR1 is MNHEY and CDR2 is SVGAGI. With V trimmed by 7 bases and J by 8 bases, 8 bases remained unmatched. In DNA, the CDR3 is TGTGCCAGCAACCGGGGACAGGGCGAGGGCTACACCTTC. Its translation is CASNRGQGEGYTF.

DNA of the CDR3: TGCAGCGTGGGACAGGTTGGGAACGAGCAGTACTTC. As protein: CSVGQVGNEQYF. J is TRBJ2-7 and V is TRBV29-1; 8 bases are shared with TRBD1. This CDR3 region has 12 residues. Germline CDR1 is SQVTM and CDR2 is ANQGSEA. Trimming removed 6 bases from V and 5 bases from J; junction bases left unmatched: 6.

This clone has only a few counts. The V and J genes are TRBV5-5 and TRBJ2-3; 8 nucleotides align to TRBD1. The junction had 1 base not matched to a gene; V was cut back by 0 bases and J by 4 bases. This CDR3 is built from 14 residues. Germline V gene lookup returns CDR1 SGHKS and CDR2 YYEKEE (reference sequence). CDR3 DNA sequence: TGTGCCAGCAGCTTGGGGGGACAGGCAGATACGCAGTATTTT. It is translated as CASSLGGQADTQYF.

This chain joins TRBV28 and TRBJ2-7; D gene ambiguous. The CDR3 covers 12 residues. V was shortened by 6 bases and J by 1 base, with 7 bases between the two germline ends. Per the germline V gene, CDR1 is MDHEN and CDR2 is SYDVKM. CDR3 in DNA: TGTGCCAGCAGGGCCTCATCCTACGAGCAGTACTTC. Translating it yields CASRASSYEQYF.

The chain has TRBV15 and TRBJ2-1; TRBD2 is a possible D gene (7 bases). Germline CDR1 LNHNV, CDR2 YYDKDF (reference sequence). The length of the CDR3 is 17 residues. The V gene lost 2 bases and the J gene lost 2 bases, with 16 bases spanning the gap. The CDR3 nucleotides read TGTGCCACCAGCAGACGGGGGGCGGGATTAACCTACAATGAGCAGTTCTTC. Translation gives CATSRRGAGLTYNEQFF.